This T cell receptor (beta chain) was sequenced for a study of T cell changes during pregnancy in multiple sclerosis. Assay used: immunoSEQ multiplex PCR; TCRdb lists only in-frame clones, some missing. Of about 70,000 clones listed, approximately 94% are singletons. The length of the CDR3 is 14 residues. V shed 10 bases, J shed 0 bases, and the junction held 8 bases outside the gene matches. Looked up from germline, CDR1 is ENHRY and CDR2 is SYGVKD. The receptor's source is a female donor in good health, enrolled as a control in a pregnancy study. The material was peripheral blood, obtained in the second trimester of pregnancy. V and J are TRBV10-3 and TRBJ1-1; 7 nucleotides align to TRBD1. CDR3 sequence reads: CATAGGPMNTEAFF. DNA of the CDR3: TGTGCCACCGCAGGGGGTCCAATGAACACTGAAGCTTTCTTT.